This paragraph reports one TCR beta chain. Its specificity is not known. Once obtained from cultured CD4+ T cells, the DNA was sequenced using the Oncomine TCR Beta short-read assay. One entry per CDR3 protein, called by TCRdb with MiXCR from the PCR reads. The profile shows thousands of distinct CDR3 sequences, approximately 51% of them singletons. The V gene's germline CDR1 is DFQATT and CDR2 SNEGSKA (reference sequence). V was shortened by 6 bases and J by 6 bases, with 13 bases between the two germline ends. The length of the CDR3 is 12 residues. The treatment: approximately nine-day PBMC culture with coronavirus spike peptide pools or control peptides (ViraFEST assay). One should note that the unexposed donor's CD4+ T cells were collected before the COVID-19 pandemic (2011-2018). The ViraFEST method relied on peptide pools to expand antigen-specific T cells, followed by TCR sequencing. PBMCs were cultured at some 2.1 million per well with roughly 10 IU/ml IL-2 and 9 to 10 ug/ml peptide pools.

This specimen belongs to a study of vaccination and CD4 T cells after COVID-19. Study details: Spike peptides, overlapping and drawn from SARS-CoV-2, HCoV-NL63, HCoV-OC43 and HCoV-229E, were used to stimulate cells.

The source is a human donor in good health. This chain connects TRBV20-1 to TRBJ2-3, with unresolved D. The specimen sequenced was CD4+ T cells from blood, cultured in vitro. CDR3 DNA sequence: TGCAGTGCCTCACAGCATTCTGATACGCAGTATTTT. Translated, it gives CSASQHSDTQYF.